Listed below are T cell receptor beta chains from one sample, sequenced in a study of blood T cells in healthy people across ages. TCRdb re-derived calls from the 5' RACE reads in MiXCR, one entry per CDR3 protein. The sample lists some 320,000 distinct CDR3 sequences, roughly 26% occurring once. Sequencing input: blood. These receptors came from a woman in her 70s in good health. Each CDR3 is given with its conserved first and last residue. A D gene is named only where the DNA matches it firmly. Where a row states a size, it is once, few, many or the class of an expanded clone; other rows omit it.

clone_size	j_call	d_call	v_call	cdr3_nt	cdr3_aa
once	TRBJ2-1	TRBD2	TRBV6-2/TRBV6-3	TGTGCCAGCAGCCGCGGGAGGCGATCCTACAATGAGCAGTTCTTC	CASSRGRRSYNEQFF
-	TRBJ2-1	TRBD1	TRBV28	TGTGCCAGCCTAGGGGGGACAGGGGGGTACAATGAGCAGTTCTTC	CASLGGTGGYNEQFF
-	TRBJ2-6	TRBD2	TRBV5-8	TGTGCCAGCAGCTTGAAACTAGCGGCCTTCGGGGCCAACGTCCTGACTTTC	CASSLKLAAFGANVLTF
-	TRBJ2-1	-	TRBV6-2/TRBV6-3	TGTGCCAGCAGTTACTCGACCTATGAGCAGTTCTTC	CASSYSTYEQFF
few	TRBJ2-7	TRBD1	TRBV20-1	TGCAGTGCCGGACAGGGTTCCTACGAGCAGTACTTC	CSAGQGSYEQYF
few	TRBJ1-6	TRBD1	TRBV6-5	TGTGCCAGCAGCTCCGGGACAGCACATAATTCACCCCTCCACTTT	CASSSGTAHNSPLHF
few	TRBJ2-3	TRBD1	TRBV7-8	TGTGCCATTGCAGGGGGTTCGGCAGATACGCAGTATTTT	CAIAGGSADTQYF
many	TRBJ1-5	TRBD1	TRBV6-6	TGTGCCAGCGCACTTCGGACAGGGAGCAATCAGCCCCAGCATTTT	CASALRTGSNQPQHF
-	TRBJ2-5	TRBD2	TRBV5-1	TGCGCCAGCAGCTTGGGACTCACGGGCGGGGGAGAGACCCAGTACTTC	CASSLGLTGGGETQYF
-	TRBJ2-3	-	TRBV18	TGTGCCAGCTCACAATGGCAGGGAGGCTTCGATACGCAGTATTTT	CASSQWQGGFDTQYF
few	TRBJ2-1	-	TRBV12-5	TGTGCTAGTGGTTCGGCCGTTCTAGCTGCGGGTGAGCAGTTCTTC	CASGSAVLAAGEQFF
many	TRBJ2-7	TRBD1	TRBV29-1	TGCAGCGTAGGGACAGCCTACGAGCAGTACTTC	CSVGTAYEQYF
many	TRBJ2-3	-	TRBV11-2	TGTGCCAGCAGCTCTAGAGGCACAGATACGCAGTATTTT	CASSSRGTDTQYF
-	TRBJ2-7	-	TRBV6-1	TGTGCCAGCATACAGCGCCTCGAGCAGTACTTC	CASIQRLEQYF
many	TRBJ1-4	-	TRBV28	TGTGCCAGCAGTTGGGAAGGAATGGTGTTTTTT	CASSWEGMVFF
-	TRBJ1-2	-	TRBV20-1	TGCAGTGCTAGAGATGAACAGGGTTATGGCTACACCTTC	CSARDEQGYGYTF
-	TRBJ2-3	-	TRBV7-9	TGTGCCAGCAGCTTATCCCCACAAGATACGCAGTATTTT	CASSLSPQDTQYF
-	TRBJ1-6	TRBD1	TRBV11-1	TGTGCCAGCAGCCCCGCAGGGACAGGACGCTCACCCCTCCACTTT	CASSPAGTGRSPLHF
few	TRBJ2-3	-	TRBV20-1	TGCAGTGCTGGGACTGGTTCACGCACAGATACGCAGTATTTT	CSAGTGSRTDTQYF
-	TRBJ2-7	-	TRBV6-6	TGTGCCAGCAGTTCAATGGCTGGACAGTTTTCCTACGAGCAGTACTTC	CASSSMAGQFSYEQYF
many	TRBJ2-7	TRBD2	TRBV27	TGTGCCAGCAGTTTTAAGCGGGACGGCTACGAGCAGTACTTC	CASSFKRDGYEQYF
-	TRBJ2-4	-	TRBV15	TGTGCCACCAGCAGAGACTCGGGGTCAAAAAACATTCAGTACTTC	CATSRDSGSKNIQYF
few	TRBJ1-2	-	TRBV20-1	TGCAGTGCTAGAGGAAACGGACAGAACTATGGCTACACCTTC	CSARGNGQNYGYTF
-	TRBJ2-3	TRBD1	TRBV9	TGTGCCAGCAGCCCGGGACAGGGGGGGAGCGGTACGCAGTATTTT	CASSPGQGGSGTQYF
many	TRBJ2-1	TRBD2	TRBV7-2	TGTGCCAGCAGCTTAGAGCCTTCTAGCGGGAGGGCGGCGTTCTTC	CASSLEPSSGRAAFF
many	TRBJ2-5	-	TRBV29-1	TGCAGCGTTGGTGTTAGCGGAGTAGAGACCCAGTACTTC	CSVGVSGVETQYF